These 3 T cell receptor beta chains originate from one sample sequenced in a study of Ad26.COV2.S vaccination and SARS-CoV-2 variants. Profiling relied on immunoSEQ multiplex PCR, and the TCRdb table lists in-frame clones only, not all of them. Of approximately 400,000 clones in the sample, about four fifths were seen once. Treatment meaning: about 20 received Ad26.COV2.S at low or high dose, single or two shots; several received placebo; per-sample allocation not given. Repertoires come from day 63 after the first vaccine or placebo injection. Sequencing used peripheral blood, obtained in a trial of Ad26.COV2.S vaccine versus placebo. Receptor source: a person aged 18 to 65 who received the Ad26.COV2.S COVID-19 vaccine or a placebo.

This clone was found once. This chain uses TRBV4-1 with TRBJ1-4; TRBD1 might be the D (5 bases). V was pared by 3 bases and J by 8 bases, with 16 bases between. This CDR3 is 15 amino acids long. The germline V gene has CDR1 MGHRA and CDR2 YSYEKL. CDR3: CASSHGTLEGEKLFF. In DNA, the CDR3 is TGCGCCAGCAGCCATGGGACTCTGGAAGGCGAAAAACTGTTTTTT.

The rearrangement joins TRBV2 to TRBJ2-5; 8 positions agree with TRBD2. V trimming: 6 bases; J trimming: 3 bases; junction bases outside the gene matches: 6. This CDR3 is 14 amino acids long. Looked up from germline, CDR1 is SNHLY and CDR2 is FYNNEI. The CDR3: CASSRGGAEETQYF. Here the CDR3 DNA reads TGTGCCAGCAGCCGGGGGGGAGCGGAAGAGACCCAGTACTTC.

Turning to this clone: Other DNA sequences in the sample encode the same CDR3. The V and J genes are TRBV6-5 and TRBJ2-6; D remains ambiguous. The CDR3 contains 13 residues. V dropped 8 bases and J dropped 1 base, with 6 bases sitting between them. Germline lookup yields CDR1 MNHEY and CDR2 SVGAGI. In DNA form, the CDR3 reads TGTGCCAGCCGGCTTTCTGGGGCCAACGTCCTGACTTTC. Its translation is CASRLSGANVLTF.